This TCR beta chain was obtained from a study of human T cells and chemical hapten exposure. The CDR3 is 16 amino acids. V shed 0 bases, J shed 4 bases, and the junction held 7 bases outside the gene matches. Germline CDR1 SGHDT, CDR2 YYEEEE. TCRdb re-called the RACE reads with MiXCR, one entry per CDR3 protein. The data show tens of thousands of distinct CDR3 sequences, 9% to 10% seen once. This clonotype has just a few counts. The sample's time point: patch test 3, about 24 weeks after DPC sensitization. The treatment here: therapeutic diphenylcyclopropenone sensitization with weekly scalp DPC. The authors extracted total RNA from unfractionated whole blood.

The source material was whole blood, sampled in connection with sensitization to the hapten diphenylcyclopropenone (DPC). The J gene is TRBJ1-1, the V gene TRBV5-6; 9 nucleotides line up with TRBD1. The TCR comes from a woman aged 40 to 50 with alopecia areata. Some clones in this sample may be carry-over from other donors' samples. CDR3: CASSLDRGHSRTEAFF. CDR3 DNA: TGTGCCAGCAGCTTGGACAGGGGGCACTCGCGCACTGAAGCTTTCTTT.